This T cell receptor beta chain was found in a study of blood T cell repertoires in COVID-19. Sequencing was performed with immunoSEQ multiplex PCR; in TCRdb, only in-frame clones are kept and a portion is missing. The data hold approximately 94,000 clones, with about 93% observed a single time. With 4 bases removed from V and 0 bases from J, the gap between germline ends came to 10 bases. This CDR3 region has 14 residues. Per the germline V gene, CDR1 is SGHRS and CDR2 is YFSETQ. Sequencing was performed on peripheral blood. The V and J genes are TRBV5-1 and TRBJ1-1; tentatively, D is TRBD1 (6 bases). The receptor was derived from a woman aged 45 to 65 in a cohort sampled during active COVID-19. This chain's CDR3 is CASSAGQMNTEAFF. As DNA, the CDR3 is TGCGCCAGCAGCGCAGGACAGATGAACACTGAAGCTTTCTTT.